This T cell receptor (beta chain) is drawn from a study of preoperative IRX-2 immunotherapy in early breast cancer. Profiling relied on immunoSEQ multiplex PCR, and the TCRdb table lists in-frame clones only, not all of them. In the table there are over 55,000 clones, approximately 93% of which are singletons. The treatment: preoperative locoregional IRX-2 cytokine immunotherapy. This clone was observed a single time. The V gene's germline CDR1 is SGHTS and CDR2 YDEGEE. V lost 3 bases and J lost 6, with 9 bases in between. CDR3 size: 13 residues. The chain uses TRBV5-8 and TRBJ2-2; D may correspond to TRBD1 or TRBD2 (6 bases each). This TCR was recovered from a human donor with breast cancer. Sample collection occurred from a patient treated with IRX-2 immunotherapy. CDR3 sequence: CASSSRGAGELFF. The DNA for the CDR3 is TGTGCCAGCAGCTCGAGGGGGGCCGGGGAGCTGTTTTTT.